This is a list of T cell receptor beta chains from one sample in a study of shared clonotypes between healthy human individuals. Method: immunoSEQ multiplex PCR; TCRdb's copy keeps in-frame clones and lacks some. Of about 1,900,000 clones listed, 85% to 95% are singletons. The source material was naive CD8+ T cells sorted from blood. The receptors shown here come from a man younger than 35 in good health. CDR3s include the opening cysteine and the closing phenylalanine or tryptophan. D genes are given only for firm matches.

TRBV6-1	TRBJ2-1	NA	CASSPRDASYNEQFF
TRBV27	TRBJ2-2	NA	CASISGPGANTGELFF
TRBV10-1	NA	TRBD1	CASSTTPGTGLYEQYF
TRBV27	TRBJ2-1	NA	CASSWASQGNEQFF
TRBV2	TRBJ2-7	NA	CASSAGRGGRSLYEQYF
TRBV4-1	TRBJ2-7	NA	CASSHLDRAYEQYF
TRBV2	TRBJ2-7	TRBD2	CASMLAGHYEQYF
TRBV9	TRBJ2-5	NA	CASSPGTIAETQYF
TRBV5-1	TRBJ1-6	NA	CASSVGILDNSPLHF
TRBV28	TRBJ2-2	NA	CASSLFLGSNSGELFF
TRBV6-1	TRBJ2-1	NA	CASSELGAGNEQFF
TRBV27	TRBJ2-7	NA	CASSLIRGEVPYEQYF
TRBV14	TRBJ2-7	TRBD2	CASSQVPGGPDEQYF
TRBV28	TRBJ2-1	NA	CASSLGNRADEQFF
TRBV6-1	TRBJ2-5	TRBD1	CASSLIRGQETQYF
TRBV27	TRBJ2-7	NA	CASSPGQTYEQYF